A selection of T cell receptor beta chains follows, all from one sample in a study of blood T cell repertoires in COVID-19. TCRdb's table, derived via immunoSEQ multiplex PCR, lists solely in-frame clones and lacks some. The sample holds some 170,000 clones, roughly 85% seen once. Material for sequencing was peripheral blood. Receptor source: a woman between 70 and 85 years old with acute or convalescent COVID-19. Each CDR3 is given with its conserved first and last residue. D genes are given only for firm matches. Part of the rows lack a size; the others show once, few, many or a class for expanded clones.

>TRBJ2-1|.|few|TRBV4-2
CASSQDAKPEQFF
TGTGCCAGCAGCCAAGATGCAAAGCCGGAGCAGTTCTTC
>TRBJ2-7|.|.|TRBV7-2
CASSFTRGEQYF
TGTGCCAGCAGCTTTACTAGAGGGGAGCAGTACTTC
>TRBJ1-2|.|.|TRBV9
CASSALTRVGYGYTF
TGTGCCAGCAGCGCGCTAACCCGAGTTGGCTATGGCTACACCTTC
>TRBJ2-3|.|.|TRBV7-2
CASSSTGTDTQYF
TGTGCCAGCAGCTCTACAGGGACAGATACGCAGTATTTT
>TRBJ2-6|TRBD1|.|TRBV19
CASTRTRGQGAGGANVLTF
TGTGCCAGTACCAGGACTCGTGGACAGGGGGCCGGAGGGGCCAACGTCCTGACTTTC
>TRBJ1-6|TRBD1|.|TRBV19
CASSIGGQATIKFNSPLHF
TGTGCCAGTAGTATTGGTGGACAGGCAACGATAAAGTTTAATTCACCCCTCCACTTT
>TRBJ1-5|.|.|TRBV2
CASSAPGALIIQPQHF
TGTGCCAGCAGTGCCCCAGGGGCCCTTATAATTCAGCCCCAGCATTTT
>TRBJ1-2|TRBD1|.|TRBV4-1
CASSQGQGANYGYTF
TGCGCCAGCAGCCAAGGACAGGGGGCGAACTATGGCTACACCTTC
>TRBJ2-5|TRBD1|.|TRBV15
CATSRDLIKQGEETQYF
TGTGCCACCAGCAGAGATCTAATAAAACAGGGGGAAGAGACCCAGTACTTC
>TRBJ2-1|.|.|TRBV30
CAWSPRGSEQFF
TGTGCCTGGAGCCCCCGAGGTAGTGAGCAGTTCTTC
>TRBJ2-5|TRBD1|.|TRBV6-1
CASSDGTGVGETQYF
TGTGCCAGCAGTGACGGGACAGGCGTCGGAGAGACCCAGTACTTC
>TRBJ2-1|.|.|TRBV12-5
CASGSGFSSGYEQFF
TGTGCTAGTGGTTCGGGATTCTCAAGCGGCTATGAGCAGTTCTTC
>TRBJ2-2|.|.|TRBV5-1
CASSLETDGELFF
TGCGCCAGCAGCTTGGAAACAGACGGGGAGCTGTTTTTT
>TRBJ1-6|.|.|TRBV3-1/TRBV3-2
CASSQAGDSPLHF
TGTGCCAGCAGCCAAGCGGGGGATTCACCCCTCCACTTT
>TRBJ1-6|TRBD1|.|TRBV4-1
CASSQVAGGNSPLHF
TGCGCCAGCAGCCAAGTAGCAGGGGGAAATTCACCCCTCCACTTT
>TRBJ2-1|.|.|TRBV7-9
CASSLDGTSINEQFF
TGTGCCAGCAGCTTAGACGGGACTTCAATCAATGAGCAGTTCTTC
>TRBJ1-5|TRBD1|.|TRBV6-6
CASSYGTQGGQPQHF
TGTGCCAGCAGTTACGGTACACAGGGGGGTCAGCCCCAGCATTTT
>TRBJ2-5|.|.|TRBV5-1
CASSLSRHPQETQYF
TGCGCCAGCAGCTTGTCGAGACACCCCCAAGAGACCCAGTACTTC
>TRBJ1-4|.|few|TRBV7-8
CASSLGTVEEKLFF
TGTGCCAGCAGCTTAGGGACAGTCGAGGAAAAACTGTTTTTT
>TRBJ2-7|.|once|TRBV21-1
CARDSPQEEQYF
TGTGCCAGGGACTCACCCCAAGAAGAGCAGTACTTC
>TRBJ2-7|.|once|TRBV5-6
CASRRASRDPHEQYF
TGTGCCAGCAGACGCGCATCTCGGGATCCCCACGAGCAGTACTTC
>TRBJ2-7|TRBD2|.|TRBV3-1/TRBV3-2
CASSQDTSGSREQYF
TGTGCCAGCAGCCAAGATACTAGCGGGAGCCGCGAGCAGTACTTC
>TRBJ2-2|TRBD2|.|TRBV4-1
CASQDFRRGRGGELFF
TGCGCCAGTCAGGACTTTCGACGGGGGAGGGGTGGGGAGCTGTTTTTT
>TRBJ2-7|TRBD2|few|TRBV9
CASSERDYTNEQYF
TGTGCCAGCAGCGAACGGGACTACACTAACGAGCAGTACTTC
>TRBJ2-1|TRBD2|.|TRBV5-5
CASSHPQDGLDAFSYNEQFF
TGTGCCAGCAGCCACCCTCAGGACGGACTAGACGCATTCTCCTACAATGAGCAGTTCTTC
>TRBJ2-3|TRBD2|.|TRBV5-1
CASSLLLAGLSTDTQYF
TGCGCCAGCAGCTTACTGTTAGCGGGGCTTAGCACAGATACGCAGTATTTT
>TRBJ2-5|.|.|TRBV5-6
CASSLLVARAQETQYF
TGTGCCAGCAGCTTGCTGGTAGCGCGGGCCCAAGAGACCCAGTACTTC
>TRBJ1-6|TRBD1|once|TRBV30
CAWSVRGTSSPLHF
TGTGCCTGGAGTGTCAGGGGGACCAGTTCACCCCTCCACTTT
>TRBJ2-3|TRBD2|.|TRBV7-8
CASSPRTSGRDTQYF
TGTGCCAGCAGTCCCAGGACTAGCGGCAGAGATACGCAGTATTTT
>TRBJ1-1|TRBD1|.|TRBV25-1
CASSETGMYTEAFF
TGTGCCAGCAGTGAGACAGGGATGTACACTGAAGCTTTCTTT
>TRBJ2-1|.|.|TRBV2
CASSLLSGNNEQFF
TGTGCCAGCAGTTTATTGTCCGGGAACAATGAGCAGTTCTTC
>TRBJ2-7|TRBD1|.|TRBV11-2
CASSFLIGQGIREQYF
TGTGCCAGCAGCTTTTTAATCGGACAGGGAATTCGCGAGCAGTACTTC
>TRBJ2-2|.|.|TRBV11-3
CASSLDFAGELFF
TGTGCCAGCAGCTTAGATTTCGCCGGGGAGCTGTTTTTT
>TRBJ1-2|.|.|TRBV5-1
CASSLEFTGNNYGYTF
TGCGCCAGCAGCTTGGAGTTCACAGGGAACAACTATGGCTACACCTTC
>TRBJ1-5|TRBD1|.|TRBV28
CASRQTGGGQPQHF
TGTGCCAGCAGACAGACAGGGGGCGGTCAGCCCCAGCATTTT
>TRBJ2-2|.|.|TRBV19
CASSAGVDTGELFF
TGTGCCAGTAGTGCCGGGGTTGACACCGGGGAGCTGTTTTTT
>TRBJ2-5|TRBD2|.|TRBV5-1
CASSFSGGLETQYF
TGCGCCAGCAGCTTTTCGGGAGGTCTGGAGACCCAGTACTTC
>TRBJ1-5|.|.|TRBV19
CASSIVLSGNQPQHF
TGTGCCAGTAGTATAGTCCTGTCGGGCAATCAGCCCCAGCATTTT
>TRBJ2-3|.|many|TRBV5-1
CASSLSQGTDTQYF
TGCGCCAGCAGCTTGTCTCAGGGAACAGATACGCAGTATTTT
>TRBJ1-1|.|.|TRBV9
CASSLQTTANTEAFF
TGTGCCAGCAGCTTACAGACGACAGCGAACACTGAAGCTTTCTTT
>TRBJ2-1|TRBD2|.|TRBV2
CASSGGTSGSGRGEQFF
TGTGCCAGCAGCGGGGGGACTAGCGGGAGTGGGAGGGGTGAGCAGTTCTTC
>TRBJ1-1|.|.|TRBV5-1
CASSPDGTGSAFF
TGCGCCAGCAGCCCAGACGGAACGGGTTCAGCTTTCTTT